The 25 T cell receptor beta chains reported below all come from one sample, sequenced in a study of chemoradiotherapy in HPV16-positive cancers. TCRdb's table, derived via immunoSEQ multiplex PCR, lists solely in-frame clones and lacks some. This sample carries 25,000 to 35,000 clones, around four fifths of them seen once, and the ten largest clones take 5% to 7%. Sample: blood, taken from a patient who underwent chemoradiotherapy. These receptors were obtained from a human donor with HPV-associated anogenital cancer.

The chain couples TRBV5-1 to TRBJ2-5, with 8 bases fitting TRBD2. The J call is doubtful: the DNA matches TRBJ2-7 better. Germline V gives CDR1 SGHRS, CDR2 YFSETQ. The CDR3 loop spans 15 amino acids. The CDR3 nucleotides read TGCGCCAGCAGCTGGGCGGGGGGCACACCCTACGAGCAGTACTTC. It encodes CASSWAGGTPYEQYF.

The chain has TRBV7-2 and TRBJ2-5; D call uncertain. From germline, CDR1 is SGHTA and CDR2 FQGNSA. V lost 1 base, J lost 7 bases, and 4 bases lay in between. The CDR3 sequence is 11 residues long. The CDR3 nucleotides read TGTGCCAGCAGCTTAGGAGGGACCCAGTACTTC. Translated: CASSLGGTQYF.

V usage is TRBV7-7 and J usage is TRBJ2-5; TRBD2 aligns across 14 bases. The CDR3 length is 16 residues. Germline lookup yields CDR1 SSHAT and CDR2 FNYEAQ (reference sequence). Losses at the gene ends were 4 bases for V and 5 bases for J; bases not matched to a gene: 6. The CDR3: CASSYGLAGGPETQYF. The CDR3 DNA is TGTGCCAGCAGCTATGGACTAGCGGGGGGCCCCGAGACCCAGTACTTC.

Only a few counts were recorded for this clone. The V gene is TRBV27, the J gene TRBJ2-7; the D gene is possibly TRBD1 (5 bases). Trimming left V 7 bases short and J 4 bases short, with 8 bases between. This CDR3 spans 11 amino acids. Looked up from germline, CDR1 is MNHEY and CDR2 is SMNVEV (reference sequence). CDR3 protein: CASIGVYEQYF. The DNA for the CDR3 is TGTGCCAGCATAGGGGTTTACGAGCAGTACTTC.

V is TRBV19 and J is TRBJ1-5, with D unresolved. The V end was cut by 3 bases, the J end by 7 bases, with 16 bases between. The CDR3 is 15 residues long. Germline values: CDR1 LNHDA, CDR2 SQIVND (reference sequence). The DNA of the CDR3 is TGTGCCAGTAGTATTATGTGGAATCAAGAGCAGCCCCAGCATTTT. It codes for CASSIMWNQEQPQHF.

The genes are TRBV6-1 and TRBJ2-5; D tentatively fits TRBD1 or TRBD2 (5 bases each). CDR3 size: 13 residues. Trimming left V 11 bases short and J 5 bases short, with 18 bases between. CDR1 and CDR2 from the germline V gene are MNHNS and SASEGT. The CDR3 sequence is CAGGAGWRETQYF. For the CDR3, the DNA is TGTGCCGGTGGGGCAGGGTGGAGGGAGACCCAGTACTTC.

V gene TRBV7-2 combines with J gene TRBJ2-3; D might be TRBD2 (6 bases). This CDR3 region has 16 residues. Germline V gives CDR1 SGHTA, CDR2 FQGNSA. The ends were cut back, 4 bases at V and 3 bases at J, with 17 bases in the middle. The CDR3 region is CASSSPPGLVTDTQYF. The CDR3, as DNA: TGTGCCAGCAGCTCGCCCCCGGGACTGGTTACAGATACGCAGTATTTT.

V is TRBV12-5 and J is TRBJ1-5; tentatively, D is TRBD1 (6 bases). CDR1 LGHNT and CDR2 FRNRAP come from the germline V gene. V gave up 8 bases and J gave up 5 bases, with 13 bases separating them. This CDR3 comprises 13 residues. The CDR3 loop is CASSRGDDQPQHF. Written as DNA, the CDR3 is TGTGCTAGTAGCAGGGGTGACGATCAGCCCCAGCATTTT.

The rearrangement joins TRBV28 to TRBJ2-2; no firm D call. V was shortened by 5 bases and J by 2 bases, with 15 bases between the two germline ends. This CDR3 has 16 residues. Germline CDR1 and CDR2: MDHEN and SYDVKM. The DNA for the CDR3 is TGTGCCAGCAGTCCTTCTGGCAAGAGAAACACCGGGGAGCTGTTTTTT. Protein product: CASSPSGKRNTGELFF.

The chain combines TRBV7-2 with TRBJ2-3, with D hard to call. The V gene's germline CDR1 is SGHTA and CDR2 FQGNSA. V was shortened by 4 bases and J by 4 bases, with 9 bases between the two germline ends. This CDR3 has 13 residues. The CDR3 DNA reads TGTGCCAGCAGCTACAAGCGTGCAGATACGCAGTATTTT. Encoded protein: CASSYKRADTQYF.

This chain uses TRBV7-9 with TRBJ2-2; D possibly corresponds to TRBD1 (5 bases). The CDR3 is made up of 12 amino acids. Trimming took 5 bases from V and 8 from J, leaving 9 bases between them. Per germline, CDR1 SEHNR and CDR2 FQNEAQ (reference sequence). In DNA form, the CDR3 reads TGTGCCAGCAGCCCCAGGGTGGGGGAGCTGTTTTTT. This encodes CASSPRVGELFF. Based on the CDR3 plus reference TRBV7-9 and TRBJ2-2, the full variable domain is DTGVSQNPRHKITKRGQNVTFRCDPISEHNRLYWYRQTLGQGPEFLTYFQNEAQLEKSRLLSDRFSAERPKGSFSTLEIQRTEQGDSAMYLCASSPRVGELFFGEGSRLTVL.

The rearrangement joins TRBV6-1 to TRBJ1-1; D unclear. CDR3 length: 15 residues. Germline assignment: CDR1 MNHNS and CDR2 SASEGT. V was clipped by 2 bases and J by 3 bases, with 13 bases between them. The DNA for the CDR3 is TGTGCCAGCAGTGAAAATGGGCTTGTGGACACTGAAGCTTTCTTT. It codes for CASSENGLVDTEAFF.

V usage is TRBV5-1 and J usage is TRBJ2-2; no clear D gene. The CDR3 is 16 residues long. V was pared by 0 bases and J by 0 bases, with 9 bases between. Per germline, CDR1 SGHRS and CDR2 YFSETQ. The CDR3 sequence is CASSLGVSPNTGELFF. Here the CDR3 DNA reads TGCGCCAGCAGCTTGGGTGTATCCCCGAACACCGGGGAGCTGTTTTTT. Together with reference TRBV5-1 and TRBJ2-2, the CDR3 gives the full variable domain: KAGVTQTPRYLIKTRGQQVTLSCSPISGHRSVSWYQQTPGQGLQFLFEYFSETQRNKGNFPGRFSGRQFSNSRSEMNVSTLELGDSALYLCASSLGVSPNTGELFFGEGSRLTVL.

The chain employs TRBV12-5 and TRBJ1-1, with D possibly matching TRBD1 (5 bases). Looked up from germline, CDR1 is LGHNT and CDR2 is FRNRAP. The V gene lost 5 bases and the J gene lost 1 base, with 8 bases spanning the gap. The CDR3 covers 13 residues. The DNA of the CDR3 is TGTGCTAGTGGTCTCGGACAGAACACTGAAGCTTTCTTT. This sequence encodes CASGLGQNTEAFF.

V is TRBV5-1 and J is TRBJ2-1; D is unclear. Germline CDR1 is SGHRS and CDR2 is YFSETQ. CDR3 length equals 14 residues. V was clipped by 0 bases and J by 7 bases, with 11 bases between them. CDR3 coding DNA: TGCGCCAGCAGCTTGGGGACGGATCCTAATGAGCAGTTCTTC. Amino acids: CASSLGTDPNEQFF. The full variable domain, rest sourced from reference TRBV5-1 and TRBJ2-1, is KAGVTQTPRYLIKTRGQQVTLSCSPISGHRSVSWYQQTPGQGLQFLFEYFSETQRNKGNFPGRFSGRQFSNSRSEMNVSTLELGDSALYLCASSLGTDPNEQFFGPGTRLTVL.

V usage is TRBV30 and J usage is TRBJ2-3; TRBD2 matches 11 bases. V lost 3 bases and J lost 4; bases outside the gene matches: 3. Germline V lookup: CDR1 GTSNPN, CDR2 SVGIG (reference sequence). The CDR3 spans 14 residues. This chain's CDR3 is CAWSFSGGADTQYF. The CDR3 DNA reads TGTGCCTGGAGCTTTAGCGGGGGGGCAGATACGCAGTATTTT.

The CDR3 sequence is CASSGLRNTEAFF. The CDR3 DNA reads TGTGCCAGTTCGGGCCTCCGGAACACTGAAGCTTTCTTT. V and J are TRBV19 and TRBJ1-1, with D hard to call. The CDR3 extends over 13 amino acids. Trimming stripped 8 bases from V and 1 base from J, with 11 bases between. Per germline, CDR1 LNHDA and CDR2 SQIVND (reference sequence).

The chain links TRBV2 to TRBJ2-7; D may be TRBD2 (6 bases). V lost 8 bases and J lost 3, with 11 bases in between. Germline V gene data show CDR1 as SNHLY and CDR2 as FYNNEI. This CDR3 comprises 12 residues. CDR3 residues: CASERANYEQYF. CDR3 coding DNA: TGTGCCAGCGAGCGGGCGAACTACGAGCAGTACTTC.

This clone appeared a single time. The V gene is TRBV19, the J gene TRBJ2-1, with a tentative D call TRBD1 (7 bases). The CDR3 length is 13 residues. The germline V gene encodes CDR1 LNHDA and CDR2 SQIVND (reference sequence). V was trimmed by 10 bases and J by 8 bases, leaving 18 bases between them. CDR3 amino acids: CATSGAGGYEQFF. CDR3 coding DNA: TGTGCCACTTCCGGGGCAGGGGGGTATGAGCAGTTCTTC.

The chain has TRBV7-2 and TRBJ2-7, with D uncertain. Trimming pared 0 bases from V and 5 bases from J, leaving 8 bases between. The CDR3 has 13 residues. The germline gives CDR1 SGHTA, CDR2 FQGNSA. The CDR3 nucleotides read TGTGCCAGCAGCTTAGCGGCAGTGAACGAGCAGTACGTC. Translated: CASSLAAVNEQYV.

The chain joins TRBV30 to TRBJ2-6; maybe TRBD1 (5 bases). Germline CDR1 GTSNPN, CDR2 SVGIG (reference sequence). This CDR3 has 17 amino acids. V lost 0 bases and J lost 4, with 16 bases in between. CDR3 amino acids: CAWSVRQGTRGANVLTF. CDR3 DNA: TGTGCCTGGAGTGTACGTCAGGGAACGAGGGGGGCCAACGTCCTGACTTTC.

The chain carries TRBV6-1 and TRBJ1-6; the D gene is possibly TRBD1 (6 bases). The V gene's germline CDR1 is MNHNS and CDR2 SASEGT. V was shortened by 6 bases and J by 7 bases, with 13 bases between the two germline ends. This CDR3 comprises 14 residues. The CDR3 bases are TGTGCCAGCAGGAGACAGGTAGAGAATTCACCCCTCCACTTT. Protein sequence: CASRRQVENSPLHF.

This chain uses TRBV30 with TRBJ1-6; perhaps TRBD1 as D (5 bases). This CDR3 has 13 amino acids. Germline assignment: CDR1 GTSNPN and CDR2 SVGIG (reference sequence). V dropped 4 bases and J dropped 10 bases, with 14 bases sitting between them. The CDR3 nucleotides read TGTGCCTGGACCCGGGACGCGGGGTCACCCCTCCACTTT. This translates into CAWTRDAGSPLHF.

This chain connects TRBV27 to TRBJ2-3; D is unresolved. The germline CDR1 and CDR2 sequences are MNHEY and SMNVEV (reference sequence). Trimming removed 2 bases from V and 2 bases from J, with 5 bases in between. The CDR3 loop spans 13 amino acids. This CDR3 is CASSLGYTDTQYF. The CDR3 DNA sequence: TGTGCCAGCAGTTTAGGCTACACAGATACGCAGTATTTT.

The chain joins TRBV10-1 to TRBJ2-3, with 11 bases lining up with TRBD2. Trimming took 3 bases from V and 0 from J; bases not matched to a gene: 11. The CDR3 contains 19 residues. CDR1 is WNHNN and CDR2 is SYGVQD in the germline V gene (reference sequence). The CDR3 nucleotides are TGCGCCAGCAGTGAAGGTGCTAGCGGGGGGTTATTTAGCACAGATACGCAGTATTTT. Translation: CASSEGASGGLFSTDTQYF.